The T cell receptor (beta chain) under discussion was sequenced for a study of T cells in Graves' hyperthyroidism and ophthalmopathy. Turning to the study itself: Peripheral blood sampling occurred at initial diagnosis, before any treatment.

TCR beta CDR3 sequences were amplified from RNA transcripts. HTBI primers drove first-round RT-PCR of the TCR CDR3. TCRdb reprocessed the multiplex PCR reads via MiXCR and lists one record per CDR3 protein. This table has 360,000 or so distinct CDR3 sequences, about a sixth appearing once. Active moderate-to-severe ophthalmopathy, Clinical Activity Score at least 3, NOSPECS at least 4, under 3 months' duration. Clinical symptoms, serum thyroxine, TRAb, thyroid ultrasound and orbital computed tomography established diagnosis. Study results and limitations: In blood, most of the thyroid clonotypes expanded above 0.001 were also present.

In this sample, this clonotype turned up many times. The antigen remains unidentified. The sequenced sample consisted of blood. The sequence was obtained from a woman between 40 and 55 years old with Graves' ophthalmopathy.

CDR3 in amino acids: CATSRGETEPKAQYF. CDR3 DNA: TGTGCCACCAGCAGAGGGGAAACAGAACCCAAGGCCCAGTACTTC. The chain couples TRBV15 to TRBJ2-5; no firm D call. The germline V gene has CDR1 LNHNV and CDR2 YYDKDF (reference sequence). Trimming took 1 base from V and 9 from J, leaving 18 bases between them. The CDR3 totals 15 residues.